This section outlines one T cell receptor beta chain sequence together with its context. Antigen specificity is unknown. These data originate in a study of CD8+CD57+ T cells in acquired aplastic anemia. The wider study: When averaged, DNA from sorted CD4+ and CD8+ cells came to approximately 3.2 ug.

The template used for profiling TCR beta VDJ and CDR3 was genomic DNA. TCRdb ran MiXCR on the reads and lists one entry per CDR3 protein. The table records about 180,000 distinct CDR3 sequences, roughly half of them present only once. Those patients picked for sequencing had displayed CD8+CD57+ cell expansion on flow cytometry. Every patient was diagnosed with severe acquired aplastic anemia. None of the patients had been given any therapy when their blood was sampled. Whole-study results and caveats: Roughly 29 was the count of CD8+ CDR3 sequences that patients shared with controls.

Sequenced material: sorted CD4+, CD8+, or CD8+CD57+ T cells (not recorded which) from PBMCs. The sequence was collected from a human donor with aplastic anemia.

Here the CDR3 reads CASRGAVREQYF. CDR3 DNA: TGCGCCAGCCGTGGGGCAGTAAGAGAGCAGTACTTC. The rearrangement uses TRBV5-1 and TRBJ2-7; D may be TRBD1 (5 bases). Germline lookup yields CDR1 SGHRS and CDR2 YFSETQ. This CDR3 has 12 amino acids. With 7 bases removed from V and 7 bases from J, the gap between germline ends came to 15 bases.